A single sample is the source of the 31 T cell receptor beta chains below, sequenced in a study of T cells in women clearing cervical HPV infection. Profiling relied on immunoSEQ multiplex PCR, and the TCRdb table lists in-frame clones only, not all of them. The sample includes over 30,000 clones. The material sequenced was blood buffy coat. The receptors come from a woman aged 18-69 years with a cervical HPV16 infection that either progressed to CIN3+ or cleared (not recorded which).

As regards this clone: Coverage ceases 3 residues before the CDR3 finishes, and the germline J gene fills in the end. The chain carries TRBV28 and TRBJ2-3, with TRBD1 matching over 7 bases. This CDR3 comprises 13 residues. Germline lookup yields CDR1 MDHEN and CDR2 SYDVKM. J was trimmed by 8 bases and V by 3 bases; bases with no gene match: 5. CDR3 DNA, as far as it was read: TGTGCCAGCAGTTTTGCAGGGGGAACTACG. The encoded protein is CASSFAGGTT. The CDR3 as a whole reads CASSFAGGTTQYF.

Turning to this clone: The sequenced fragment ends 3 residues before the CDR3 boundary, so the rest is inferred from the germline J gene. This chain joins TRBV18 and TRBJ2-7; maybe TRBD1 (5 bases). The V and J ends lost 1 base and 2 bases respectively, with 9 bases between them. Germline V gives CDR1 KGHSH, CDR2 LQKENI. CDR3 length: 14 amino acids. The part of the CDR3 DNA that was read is TGTGCCAGCTCACCACGGACAAATCCCTACGAG. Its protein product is CASSPRTNPYE. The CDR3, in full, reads CASSPRTNPYEQYF.

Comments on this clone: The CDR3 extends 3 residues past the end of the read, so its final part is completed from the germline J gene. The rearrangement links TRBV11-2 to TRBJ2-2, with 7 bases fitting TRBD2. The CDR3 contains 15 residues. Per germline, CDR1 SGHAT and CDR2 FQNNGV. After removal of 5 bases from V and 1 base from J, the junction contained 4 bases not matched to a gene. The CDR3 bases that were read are TGTGCCAGCAGCCCACTAGCGAGGAACACCGGGGAG. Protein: CASSPLARNTGE. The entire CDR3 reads CASSPLARNTGELFF. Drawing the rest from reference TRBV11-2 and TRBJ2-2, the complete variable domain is EAGVAQSPRYKIIEKRQSVAFWCNPISGHATLYWYQQILGQGPKLLIQFQNNGVVDDSQLPKDRFSAERLKGVDSTLKIQPAKLEDSAVYLCASSPLARNTGELFFGEGSRLTVL.

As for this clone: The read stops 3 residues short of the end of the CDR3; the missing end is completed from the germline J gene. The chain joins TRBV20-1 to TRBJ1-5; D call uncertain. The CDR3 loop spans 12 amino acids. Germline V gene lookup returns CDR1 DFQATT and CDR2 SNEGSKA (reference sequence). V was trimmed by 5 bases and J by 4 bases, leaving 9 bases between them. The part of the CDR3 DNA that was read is TGCAGTGCTCACAGACGGAATCAGCCC. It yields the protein CSAHRRNQP. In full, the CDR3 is CSAHRRNQPQHF.

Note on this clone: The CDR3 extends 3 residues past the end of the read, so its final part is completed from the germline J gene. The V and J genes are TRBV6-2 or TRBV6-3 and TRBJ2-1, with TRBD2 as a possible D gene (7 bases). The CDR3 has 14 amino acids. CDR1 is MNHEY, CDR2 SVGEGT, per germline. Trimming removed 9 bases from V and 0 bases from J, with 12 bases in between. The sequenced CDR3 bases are TGTGCCAGTATAGGGGGGGGCTCCTACAATGAG. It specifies CASIGGGSYNE. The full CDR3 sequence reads CASIGGGSYNEQFF.

The CDR3 bases that were read are TGTGCCAGCAGTTCAGGGCGTGCAACTAATGAAAAA. It specifies CASSSGRATNEK. The entire CDR3 is CASSSGRATNEKLFF. This sequence joins TRBV27 and TRBJ1-4; TRBD1 is a possible D gene (5 bases). From the germline J gene comes the end of the CDR3, since the read stops 3 residues before it. The CDR3 runs to 15 residues. Germline CDR1 MNHEY, CDR2 SMNVEV (reference sequence). Deletions cut 4 bases from V and 0 bases from J, with 9 bases between. The complete variable domain, with remaining parts taken from reference TRBV27 and TRBJ1-4, reads EAQVTQNPRYLITVTGKKLTVTCSQNMNHEYMSWYRQDPGLGLRQIYYSMNVEVTDKGDVPEGYKVSRKEKRNFPLILESPSPNQTSLYFCASSSGRATNEKLFFGSGTQLSVL.

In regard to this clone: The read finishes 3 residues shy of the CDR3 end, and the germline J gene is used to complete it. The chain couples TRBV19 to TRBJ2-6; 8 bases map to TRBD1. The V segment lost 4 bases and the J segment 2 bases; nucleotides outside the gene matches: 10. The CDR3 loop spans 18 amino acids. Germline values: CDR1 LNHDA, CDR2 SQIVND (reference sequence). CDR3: CASSSRRGRKPGANVLTF. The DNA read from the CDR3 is TGTGCCAGTAGTAGTCGCAGGGGGCGGAAGCCTGGGGCCAACGTC.

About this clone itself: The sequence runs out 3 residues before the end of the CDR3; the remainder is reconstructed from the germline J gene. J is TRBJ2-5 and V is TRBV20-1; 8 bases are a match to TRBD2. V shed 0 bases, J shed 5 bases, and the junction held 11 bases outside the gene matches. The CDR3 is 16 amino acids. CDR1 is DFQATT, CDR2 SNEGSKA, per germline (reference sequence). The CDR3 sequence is CSARDGGGLVQETQYF. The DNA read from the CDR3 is TGCAGTGCTAGAGACGGCGGGGGGTTGGTACAGGAGACC.

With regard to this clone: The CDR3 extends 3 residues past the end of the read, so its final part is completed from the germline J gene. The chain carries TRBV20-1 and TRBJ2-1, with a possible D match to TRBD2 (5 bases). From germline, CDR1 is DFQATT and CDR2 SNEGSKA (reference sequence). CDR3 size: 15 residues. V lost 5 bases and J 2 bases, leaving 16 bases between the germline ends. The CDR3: CSASRTADAYNEQFF. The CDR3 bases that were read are TGCAGTGCTTCACGTACAGCGGACGCCTACAATGAG.

Partial CDR3 DNA: TGTGCCATCAGTGAGTTTAGGGGGGGATCCCAAGAGACC. It translates to CAISEFRGGSQET. The whole CDR3 sequence reads CAISEFRGGSQETQYF. The genes are TRBV10-3 and TRBJ2-5; D may be TRBD2 (7 bases). The CDR3 goes on 3 residues after the read ends, and that part is filled in from the germline J gene. This CDR3 comprises 16 residues. V lost 1 base and J lost 1, with 13 bases in between. Germline V gene sequence: CDR1 ENHRY, CDR2 SYGVKD.

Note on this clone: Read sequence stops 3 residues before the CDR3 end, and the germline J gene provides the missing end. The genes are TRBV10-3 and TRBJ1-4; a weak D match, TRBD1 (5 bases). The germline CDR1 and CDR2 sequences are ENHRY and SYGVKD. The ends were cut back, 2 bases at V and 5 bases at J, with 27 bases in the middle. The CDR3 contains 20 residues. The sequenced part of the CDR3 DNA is TGTGCCATCAGTGAGAGGCTGGGCCGGGTAGGGGCAGGGAGGAATGAAAAA. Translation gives CAISERLGRVGAGRNEK. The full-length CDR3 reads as CAISERLGRVGAGRNEKLFF.

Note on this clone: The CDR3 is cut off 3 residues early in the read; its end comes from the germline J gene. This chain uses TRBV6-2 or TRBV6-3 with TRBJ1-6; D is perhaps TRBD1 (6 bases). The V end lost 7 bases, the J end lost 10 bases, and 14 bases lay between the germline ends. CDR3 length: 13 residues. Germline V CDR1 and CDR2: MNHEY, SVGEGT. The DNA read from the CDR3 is TGTGCCAGCACTCGCCAGGGGAACTCACCC. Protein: CASTRQGNSP. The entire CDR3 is CASTRQGNSPLHF.

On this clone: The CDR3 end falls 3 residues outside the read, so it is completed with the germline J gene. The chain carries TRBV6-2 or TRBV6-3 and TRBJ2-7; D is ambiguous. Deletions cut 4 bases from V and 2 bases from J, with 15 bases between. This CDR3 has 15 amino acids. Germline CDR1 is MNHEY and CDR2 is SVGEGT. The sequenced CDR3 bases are TGTGCCAGCAGTTCGGATCGACTTCCACCCTACGAG. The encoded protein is CASSSDRLPPYE. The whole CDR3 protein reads CASSSDRLPPYEQYF.

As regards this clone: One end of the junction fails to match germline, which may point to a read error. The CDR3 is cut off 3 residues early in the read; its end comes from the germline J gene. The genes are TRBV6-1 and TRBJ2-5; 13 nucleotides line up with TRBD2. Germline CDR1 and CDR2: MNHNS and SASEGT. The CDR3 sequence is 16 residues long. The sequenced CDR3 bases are TGTGCCAGCACTGAACTAGCGGGGGGGAACACAGATACC. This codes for CASTELAGGNTDT. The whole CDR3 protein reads CASTELAGGNTDTQYF.

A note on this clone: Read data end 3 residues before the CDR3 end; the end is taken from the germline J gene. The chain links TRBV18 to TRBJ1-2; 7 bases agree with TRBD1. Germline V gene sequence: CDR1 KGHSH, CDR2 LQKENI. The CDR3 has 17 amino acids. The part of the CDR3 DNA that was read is TGTGCCAGCTCACCGATTGCGGGACAGAGATTCTCCTACGAC. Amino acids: CASSPIAGQRFSYD. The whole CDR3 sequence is CASSPIAGQRFSYDYTF.

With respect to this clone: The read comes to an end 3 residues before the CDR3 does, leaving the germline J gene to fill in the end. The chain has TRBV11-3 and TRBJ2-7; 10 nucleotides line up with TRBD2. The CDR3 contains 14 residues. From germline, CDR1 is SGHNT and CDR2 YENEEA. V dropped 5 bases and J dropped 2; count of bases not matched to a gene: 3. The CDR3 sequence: CASSPSGGPYEQYF. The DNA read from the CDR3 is TGTGCCAGCAGCCCTAGCGGGGGCCCCTACGAG.

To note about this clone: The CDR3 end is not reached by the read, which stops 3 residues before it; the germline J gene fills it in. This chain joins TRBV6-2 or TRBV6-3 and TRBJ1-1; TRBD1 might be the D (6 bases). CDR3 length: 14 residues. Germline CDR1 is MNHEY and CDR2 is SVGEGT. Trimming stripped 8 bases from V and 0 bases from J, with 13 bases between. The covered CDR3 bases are TGTGCCAGCTGGAACGACAGGATGAACACTGAA. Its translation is CASWNDRMNTE. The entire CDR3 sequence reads CASWNDRMNTEAFF.

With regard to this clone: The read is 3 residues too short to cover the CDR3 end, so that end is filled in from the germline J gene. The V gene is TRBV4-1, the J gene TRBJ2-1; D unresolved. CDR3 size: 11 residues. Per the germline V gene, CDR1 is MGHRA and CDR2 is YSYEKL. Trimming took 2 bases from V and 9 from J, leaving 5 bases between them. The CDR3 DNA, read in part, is TGCGCCAGCAGCCAACGTAGTGAG. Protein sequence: CASSQRSE. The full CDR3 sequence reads CASSQRSEQFF.

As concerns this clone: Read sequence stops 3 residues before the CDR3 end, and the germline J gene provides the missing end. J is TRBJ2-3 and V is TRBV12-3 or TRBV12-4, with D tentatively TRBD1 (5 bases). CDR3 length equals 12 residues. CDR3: CASSPRRQPQYF. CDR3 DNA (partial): TGTGCCAGCAGTCCCCGCCGACAGCCG.

The CDR3 spells CASSNQGNTIYF. The CDR3 DNA, read in part, is TGTGCCAGCAGTAACCAGGGAAACACC. The chain uses TRBV12-3 or TRBV12-4 and TRBJ1-3, with D unresolved. The read is 3 residues too short to cover the CDR3 end, so that end is filled in from the germline J gene. Trimming left V 5 bases short and J 4 bases short, with 6 bases between. The CDR3 is 12 amino acids.

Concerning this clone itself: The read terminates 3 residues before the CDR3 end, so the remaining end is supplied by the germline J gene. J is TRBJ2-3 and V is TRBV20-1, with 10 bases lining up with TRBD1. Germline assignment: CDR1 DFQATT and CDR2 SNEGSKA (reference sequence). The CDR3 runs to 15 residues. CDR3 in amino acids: CSAPTGTGVLETQYF. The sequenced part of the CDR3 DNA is TGCAGTGCCCCCACCGGGACAGGGGTGCTGGAGACG.

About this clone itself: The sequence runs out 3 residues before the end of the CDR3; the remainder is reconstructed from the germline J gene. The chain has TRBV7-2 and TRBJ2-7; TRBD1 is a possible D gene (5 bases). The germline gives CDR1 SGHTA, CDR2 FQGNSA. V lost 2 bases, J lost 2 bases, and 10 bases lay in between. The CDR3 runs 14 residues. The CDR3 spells CASSLMGQAYEQYF. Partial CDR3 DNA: TGTGCCAGCAGCTTAATGGGGCAGGCCTACGAG.

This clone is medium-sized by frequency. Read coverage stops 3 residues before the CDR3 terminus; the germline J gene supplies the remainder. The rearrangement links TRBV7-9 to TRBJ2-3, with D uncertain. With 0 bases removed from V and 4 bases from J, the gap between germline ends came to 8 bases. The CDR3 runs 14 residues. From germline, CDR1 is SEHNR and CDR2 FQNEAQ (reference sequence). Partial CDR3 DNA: TGTGCCAGCAGCTTAGCCCTAGTTCCAGATACG. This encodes CASSLALVPDT. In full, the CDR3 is CASSLALVPDTQYF.

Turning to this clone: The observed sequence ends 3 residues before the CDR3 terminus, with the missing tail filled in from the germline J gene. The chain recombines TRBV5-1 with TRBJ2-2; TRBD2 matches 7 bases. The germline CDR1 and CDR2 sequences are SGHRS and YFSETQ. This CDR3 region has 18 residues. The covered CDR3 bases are TGCGCCAGCAGCTTGGCCCGCGTAGGGGAGGGAACTAATGAAAAG. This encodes CASSLARVGEGTNEK. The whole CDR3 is CASSLARVGEGTNEKLFF.

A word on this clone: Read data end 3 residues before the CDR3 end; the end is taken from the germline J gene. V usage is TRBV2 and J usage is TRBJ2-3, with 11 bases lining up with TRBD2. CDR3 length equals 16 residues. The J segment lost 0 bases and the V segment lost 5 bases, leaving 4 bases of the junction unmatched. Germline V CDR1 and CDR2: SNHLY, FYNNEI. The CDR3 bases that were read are TGTGCCAGCAGTTCTAGCGGGGGGCCTAGCACAGATACG. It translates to CASSSSGGPSTDT. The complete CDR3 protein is CASSSSGGPSTDTQYF.

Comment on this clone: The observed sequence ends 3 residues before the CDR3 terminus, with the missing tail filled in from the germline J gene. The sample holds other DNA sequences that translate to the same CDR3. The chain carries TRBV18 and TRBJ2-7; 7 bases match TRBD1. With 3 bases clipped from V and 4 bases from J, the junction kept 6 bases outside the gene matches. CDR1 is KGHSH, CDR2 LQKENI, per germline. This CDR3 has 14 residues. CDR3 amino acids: CASSPTEGAYEQYF. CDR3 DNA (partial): TGTGCCAGCTCACCGACAGAGGGGGCATACGAG. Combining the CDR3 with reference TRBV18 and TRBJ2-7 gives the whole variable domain NAGVMQNPRHLVRRRGQEARLRCSPMKGHSHVYWYRQLPEEGLKFMVYLQKENIIDESGMPKERFSAEFPKEGPSILRIQQVVRGDSAAYFCASSPTEGAYEQYFGPGTRLTVT.

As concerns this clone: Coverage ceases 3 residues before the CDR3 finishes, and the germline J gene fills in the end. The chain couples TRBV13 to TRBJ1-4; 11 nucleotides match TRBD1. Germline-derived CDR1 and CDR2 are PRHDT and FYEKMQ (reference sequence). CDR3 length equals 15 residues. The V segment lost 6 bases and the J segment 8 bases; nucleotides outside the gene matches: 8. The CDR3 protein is CASSYWTGGLEKLFF. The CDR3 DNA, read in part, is TGTGCCAGCAGTTATTGGACAGGGGGCTTGGAAAAA.

The sequenced CDR3 bases are TGTGCCTGGAGGCCGAGCCCTGGAAACACC. Protein: CAWRPSPGNT. In full, the CDR3 reads CAWRPSPGNTIYF. The chain carries TRBV30 and TRBJ1-3; D is uncertain. The read terminates 3 residues before the CDR3 end, so the remaining end is supplied by the germline J gene. The germline gives CDR1 GTSNPN, CDR2 SVGIG (reference sequence). Trimming pared 3 bases from V and 2 bases from J, leaving 8 bases between. The CDR3 length is 13 residues.

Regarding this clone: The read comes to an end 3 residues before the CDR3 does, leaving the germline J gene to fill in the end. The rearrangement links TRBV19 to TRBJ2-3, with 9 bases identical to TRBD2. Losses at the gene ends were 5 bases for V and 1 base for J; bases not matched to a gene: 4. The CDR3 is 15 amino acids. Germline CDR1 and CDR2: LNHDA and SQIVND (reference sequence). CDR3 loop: CASSQAGGRTDTQYF. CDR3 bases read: TGTGCCAGTAGTCAAGCGGGGGGCCGCACAGATACG.

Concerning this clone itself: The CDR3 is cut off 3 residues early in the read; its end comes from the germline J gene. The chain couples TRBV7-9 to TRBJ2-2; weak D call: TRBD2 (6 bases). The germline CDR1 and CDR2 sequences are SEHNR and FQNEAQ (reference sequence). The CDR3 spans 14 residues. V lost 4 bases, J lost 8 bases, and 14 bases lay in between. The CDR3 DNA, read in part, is TGTGCCAGCAGCTCGGGACTTCGAGATGGGGAG. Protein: CASSSGLRDGE. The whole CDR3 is CASSSGLRDGELFF.

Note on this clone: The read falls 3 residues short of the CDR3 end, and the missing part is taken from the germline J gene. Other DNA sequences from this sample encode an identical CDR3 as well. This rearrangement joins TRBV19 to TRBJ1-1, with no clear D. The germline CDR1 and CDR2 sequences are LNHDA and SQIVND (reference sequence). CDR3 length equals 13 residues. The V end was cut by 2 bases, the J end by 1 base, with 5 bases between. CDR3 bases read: TGTGCCAGTAGTATAAGAGGGAACACTGAA. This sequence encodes CASSIRGNTE. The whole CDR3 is CASSIRGNTEAFF.